The 3 T cell receptor beta chains in this list originate from one sample, sequenced in a study of blood T cell repertoires in COVID-19. Using immunoSEQ multiplex PCR, the repertoire was profiled, and TCRdb retains in-frame clones only, with some absent. The repertoire includes about 50,000 clones, approximately 85% of them detected once, and 2% to 2.5% sits in the top ten. Sequenced input: peripheral blood. The receptors were gathered from a woman between 55 and 75 years old with acute or convalescent COVID-19.

The rearrangement links TRBV19 to TRBJ1-1, with 7 bases aligning to TRBD1. The junction had 7 bases not matched to a gene; V was cut back by 6 bases and J by 3 bases. This CDR3 region has 14 residues. Germline V lookup: CDR1 LNHDA, CDR2 SQIVND (reference sequence). The chain's CDR3 is CASSPGQLYTEAFF. CDR3 DNA sequence: TGTGCCAGTAGCCCGGGACAGCTATACACTGAAGCTTTCTTT.

This clone was seen once. The chain links TRBV9 to TRBJ2-1, with D tentatively TRBD2 (5 bases). The CDR3 runs 15 residues. CDR1 and CDR2 (germline): SGDLS, YYNGEE. V shed 0 bases and J shed 6 bases, with 13 bases lying between them. The CDR3 DNA reads TGTGCCAGCAGCGTAGGGACTCTTTCCGGCAATGAGCAGTTCTTC. Its protein is CASSVGTLSGNEQFF.

A single count supports this clone. V usage is TRBV6-5 and J usage is TRBJ1-4, with 8 bases aligning to TRBD1. The germline CDR1 and CDR2 sequences are MNHEY and SVGAGI. The CDR3 is 13 amino acids. The junction had 8 bases not matched to a gene; V was cut back by 9 bases and J by 8 bases. The CDR3 is CASLDRAEEKLFF. As DNA, the CDR3 is TGTGCCAGTCTGGACAGGGCGGAAGAAAAACTGTTTTTT.